The 20 T cell receptor beta chains given below trace back to one sample, sequenced in a study. A single record per CDR3 protein comes from TCRdb applying MiXCR to the RT-PCR reads. This sample has about 700,000 distinct CDR3 sequences, with more than 13% found just once. Sequencing was carried out using memory CD4+ T cells from blood. Receptors were obtained from a female donor in good health, serving as a healthy control.

This clonotype has at least ten counts. The gene calls are TRBV20-1 and TRBJ2-1, with 10 positions matching TRBD2. CDR1 is DFQATT, CDR2 SNEGSKA, per germline (reference sequence). The V segment lost 3 bases and the J segment 6 bases; nucleotides outside the gene matches: 11. The CDR3 is 16 residues long. The CDR3 region is CSASPRTSGSGNEQFF. DNA for the CDR3: TGCAGTGCTAGCCCAAGGACTAGCGGAAGTGGCAATGAGCAGTTCTTC.

This clonotype has only a few counts. The rearrangement uses TRBV30 and TRBJ1-5; D is uncertain. V lost 0 bases, J lost 6 bases, and 12 bases lay in between. The germline CDR1 and CDR2 sequences are GTSNPN and SVGIG (reference sequence). The CDR3 runs to 14 residues. As DNA, the CDR3 is TGTGCCTGGAGTGTAAGTTATGGTGGTCAGCCCCAGCATTTT. It yields the protein CAWSVSYGGQPQHF.

V is TRBV12-5 and J is TRBJ2-1; 12 nucleotides align to TRBD2. Germline V gives CDR1 LGHNT, CDR2 FRNRAP. This CDR3 region has 19 residues. V gave up 0 bases and J gave up 11 bases; unmatched junction bases: 17. CDR3 bases: TGTGCTAGTGGTTTGGTCCTATCGACTAGCGGGAGACTTCGTGCTAAGCAGTTCTTC. The encoded protein is CASGLVLSTSGRLRAKQFF.

This clonotype was seen only a few times. The chain uses TRBV7-2 and TRBJ1-1; D is ambiguous. V was trimmed by 4 bases and J by 6 bases, leaving 9 bases between them. Per germline, CDR1 SGHTA and CDR2 FQGNSA. This CDR3 has 12 amino acids. In DNA, the CDR3 is TGTGCCAGCAGCTCCATGTTGCCTGAAGCTTTCTTT. This sequence encodes CASSSMLPEAFF.

At least ten counts were recorded for this clonotype. The chain carries TRBV5-1 and TRBJ2-5; tentatively, D is TRBD2 (6 bases). V was cut by 4 bases and J by 1 base, with 14 bases left in between. Germline CDR1 and CDR2: SGHRS and YFSETQ. This CDR3 is 15 amino acids long. In DNA form, the CDR3 reads TGCGCCAGCAGCGACGGGACGGGACTCCAAGAGACCCAGTACTTC. It specifies CASSDGTGLQETQYF.

The gene calls are TRBV6-1 and TRBJ1-2, with D uncertain. CDR1 is MNHNS and CDR2 is SASEGT in the germline V gene. V lost 2 bases to trimming and J lost 8 bases, with 12 bases between them. The CDR3 consists of 13 residues. The CDR3 region has the DNA TGTGCCAGCAGTGAATTCGGCCCAGGAGGCTACACCTTC. Amino acid sequence: CASSEFGPGGYTF.

This clonotype has at least ten counts. The J gene is TRBJ2-3, the V gene TRBV6-5; no clear D gene. Germline V gene sequence: CDR1 MNHEY, CDR2 SVGAGI. V was trimmed by 2 bases and J by 2 bases, leaving 5 bases between them. CDR3 size: 13 residues. The CDR3 reads CASSYDTTDTQYF. DNA for the CDR3: TGTGCCAGCAGTTACGACACCACAGATACGCAGTATTTT.

This clonotype showed up many times. This chain joins TRBV7-8 and TRBJ2-1; D possibly corresponds to TRBD1 (5 bases). The germline V gene has CDR1 SGHVS and CDR2 FQNEAQ. Trimming stripped 5 bases from V and 6 bases from J, with 17 bases between. The CDR3 contains 15 residues. The CDR3 sequence: CASSLDPRGSNEQFF. The CDR3 bases are TGTGCCAGCAGCCTCGACCCAAGGGGAAGCAATGAGCAGTTCTTC.

In its sample, this clonotype was seen a few times. V and J are TRBV20-1 and TRBJ2-6, with 10 bases aligning to TRBD1. The germline V gene encodes CDR1 DFQATT and CDR2 SNEGSKA (reference sequence). V was pared by 6 bases and J by 0 bases, with 2 bases of the junction left unmatched. The CDR3 is 15 amino acids. The chain's CDR3 is CSAGTGVSGANVLTF. The CDR3 bases are TGCAGTGCCGGGACAGGGGTCTCTGGGGCCAACGTCCTGACTTTC.

This clonotype was seen repeatedly, ten times or more. The chain carries TRBV6-6 and TRBJ2-3; possibly TRBD1 for D (6 bases). The germline V gene encodes CDR1 MNHNY and CDR2 SVGAGI (reference sequence). V dropped 5 bases and J dropped 0 bases, with 15 bases sitting between them. There are 16 residues in the CDR3. The CDR3 loop reads CASSQPRDTSTDTQYF. CDR3 nucleotide sequence: TGTGCCAGCAGTCAACCACGGGACACTAGCACAGATACGCAGTATTTT.

The genes are TRBV28 and TRBJ1-2, with 7 bases identical to TRBD1. The germline CDR1 and CDR2 sequences are MDHEN and SYDVKM. With 4 bases clipped from V and 1 base from J, the junction kept 3 bases outside the gene matches. There are 14 residues in the CDR3. CDR3: CASSSQGDNYGYTF. In nucleotides, the CDR3 is TGTGCCAGCAGTTCTCAGGGGGATAACTATGGCTACACCTTC.

The V gene is TRBV3-1, the J gene TRBJ2-3; TRBD2 matches at 8 bases. CDR1 and CDR2 (germline): LGHDT, YNNKEL (reference sequence). There are 14 residues in the CDR3. Trimming at V came to 1 base and at J to 9 bases, leaving 6 bases not matched to a gene. CDR3 in DNA: TGTGCCAGCAGCCAAGTGACGGCGGGAGGCACGCAGTATTTT. Amino acids: CASSQVTAGGTQYF.

This clonotype has more than one count but fewer than ten. This chain links TRBV10-3 with TRBJ2-7; 8 bases match TRBD2. This CDR3 comprises 19 residues. Germline assignment: CDR1 ENHRY and CDR2 SYGVKD. J was trimmed by 4 bases and V by 3 bases; bases with no gene match: 20. CDR3 sequence (DNA): TGTGCCATCAGTGATTCAAAAACAGCGGGAGTTGGTCGGTATTACGAGCAGTACTTC. Amino acid sequence: CAISDSKTAGVGRYYEQYF.

This clonotype has at least ten counts. This sequence joins TRBV7-9 and TRBJ2-7; 9 bases fit TRBD2. CDR3 size: 13 residues. The germline gives CDR1 SEHNR, CDR2 FQNEAQ (reference sequence). V dropped 6 bases and J dropped 2; count of bases not matched to a gene: 2. The CDR3 DNA reads TGTGCCAGCAGTAGCGGGGGCCCCTACGAGCAGTACTTC. It specifies CASSSGGPYEQYF.

The V and J genes are TRBV27 and TRBJ1-2; TRBD1 matches 8 bases. This CDR3 spans 16 amino acids. The V gene end was trimmed by 5 bases and the J gene end by 0 bases; junction bases not matched to a gene: 8. Germline V gene data show CDR1 as MNHEY and CDR2 as SMNVEV (reference sequence). The DNA of the CDR3 is TGTGCCAGCAGTACCGACAGGGGATACACTAACTATGGCTACACCTTC. As protein: CASSTDRGYTNYGYTF.

The gene calls are TRBV6-4 and TRBJ2-1; 11 bases map to TRBD2. The V gene end was trimmed by 6 bases and the J gene end by 5 bases; junction bases not matched to a gene: 6. The CDR3 consists of 15 residues. Germline-derived CDR1 and CDR2 are MRHNA and SNTAGT. The CDR3 here is CASRAGTSGNNEQFF. The CDR3 DNA is TGTGCCAGCAGAGCCGGGACTAGCGGAAACAATGAGCAGTTCTTC.

This clonotype was picked up many times. The V and J genes are TRBV29-1 and TRBJ1-2; the D gene is possibly TRBD1 (5 bases). There are 13 residues in the CDR3. Germline loops: CDR1 SQVTM, CDR2 ANQGSEA. Deletions cut 2 bases from V and 5 bases from J, with 12 bases between. The CDR3 DNA reads as TGCAGCGTTGAACAGGGAGTCGGGTATGGCTACACCTTC. Translation gives CSVEQGVGYGYTF. The variable domain in full, with the rest retrieved from reference TRBV29-1 and TRBJ1-2, is SAVISQKPSRDICQRGTSLTIQCQVDSQVTMMFWYRQQPGQSLTLIATANQGSEATYESGFVIDKFPISRPNLTFSTLTVSNMSPEDSSIYLCSVEQGVGYGYTFGSGTRLTVV.

This clonotype was observed a handful of times. The V call is TRBV6-5, the J call TRBJ1-5; perhaps TRBD1 as D (6 bases). With 6 bases removed from V and 6 bases from J, the gap between germline ends came to 12 bases. The germline CDR1 and CDR2 sequences are MNHEY and SVGAGI. The CDR3 runs to 13 residues. The CDR3, as DNA: TGTGCCAGCAGGGCAACAGGGTTTCAGCCCCAGCATTTT. Translation: CASRATGFQPQHF.

This rearrangement joins TRBV18 to TRBJ2-1; D gene ambiguous. The CDR3 totals 15 residues. Germline V gene sequence: CDR1 KGHSH, CDR2 LQKENI. V lost 0 bases and J lost 8, with 14 bases in between. The CDR3: CASSPPQASADEQFF. As DNA, the CDR3 is TGTGCCAGCTCACCACCCCAGGCTAGTGCCGATGAGCAGTTCTTC.

The rearrangement joins TRBV20-1 to TRBJ2-7, with D possibly being TRBD2 (6 bases). The CDR3 runs 16 residues. CDR1 and CDR2 from the germline V gene are DFQATT and SNEGSKA (reference sequence). V lost 4 bases and J lost 0, with 19 bases in between. CDR3 residues: CSAIETGLAFSYEQYF. The DNA of the CDR3 is TGCAGTGCTATAGAAACGGGACTTGCGTTCTCCTACGAGCAGTACTTC.